The 30 T cell receptor beta chains below were found in one sample sequenced in a study of blood T cell repertoires in COVID-19. The table came from immunoSEQ multiplex PCR; TCRdb's copy has only in-frame clones and leaves some out. Among tens of thousands of clones listed, roughly nine tenths were seen once. Sequencing was performed on peripheral blood. Receptors were obtained from a man aged 55 to 70 with acute or convalescent COVID-19.

V gene TRBV25-1 combines with J gene TRBJ2-1, with D maybe TRBD1 (6 bases). V was cut by 4 bases and J by 10 bases, with 14 bases left in between. This CDR3 has 13 residues. Germline assignment: CDR1 MGHDK and CDR2 SYGVNS. CDR3 sequence: CASSGDTLVEQFF. CDR3 coding DNA: TGTGCCAGCAGTGGGGACACCCTGGTCGAGCAGTTCTTC.

The V call is TRBV19, the J call TRBJ1-5; no reliable D call. Per germline, CDR1 LNHDA and CDR2 SQIVND (reference sequence). This CDR3 spans 12 amino acids. The V gene lost 1 base and the J gene lost 9 bases, with 7 bases spanning the gap. CDR3 residues: CASSIGVAPQHF. CDR3 coding DNA: TGTGCCAGTAGTATAGGGGTAGCGCCCCAGCATTTT.

The V and J genes are TRBV2 and TRBJ2-7; 8 positions match TRBD1. V shed 8 bases, J shed 2 bases, and the junction held 5 bases outside the gene matches. The CDR3 covers 13 residues. Germline CDR1 is SNHLY and CDR2 is FYNNEI. CDR3 bases: TGTGCCAGCGGTGGACAGGGCCCCTACGAGCAGTACTTC. This encodes CASGGQGPYEQYF.

The rearrangement links TRBV27 to TRBJ1-5, with a tentative D call TRBD1 (5 bases). Germline lookup yields CDR1 MNHEY and CDR2 SMNVEV (reference sequence). CDR3 length equals 13 residues. Trimming took off 5 bases at V and 4 bases at J, with 9 bases between the two ends. The CDR3 DNA reads TGTGCCAGCAGTCTGACAGAAAATCAGCCCCAGCATTTT. Its translation is CASSLTENQPQHF.

The chain couples TRBV6-5 to TRBJ1-4; D uncertain. Germline values: CDR1 MNHEY, CDR2 SVGAGI. V was shortened by 10 bases and J by 7 bases, with 16 bases between the two germline ends. The CDR3 has 13 amino acids. CDR3 nucleotide sequence: TGTGCCACCCAGTGGGCCGGTGGTGAAAAACTGTTTTTT. It is translated as CATQWAGGEKLFF.

This clone was found once. The chain links TRBV19 to TRBJ1-1; D is perhaps TRBD1 (5 bases). This CDR3 is 15 amino acids long. Deletions cut 7 bases from V and 4 bases from J, with 19 bases between. Germline V lookup: CDR1 LNHDA, CDR2 SQIVND (reference sequence). This CDR3 is CASKFQGGSGTEAFF. DNA for the CDR3: TGTGCCAGTAAATTCCAGGGTGGTAGTGGCACTGAAGCTTTCTTT.

In its sample, this clone was seen once. The V and J genes are TRBV9 and TRBJ1-2; perhaps TRBD1 as D (5 bases). Germline loops: CDR1 SGDLS, CDR2 YYNGEE. The CDR3 has 14 residues. Trimming stripped 6 bases from V and 2 bases from J, with 14 bases between. CDR3 loop: CASTRDGSNYGYTF. CDR3 DNA sequence: TGTGCCAGCACGCGGGACGGCTCAAACTATGGCTACACCTTC.

V gene TRBV27 combines with J gene TRBJ2-5; TRBD1 agrees at 7 bases. With V trimmed by 5 bases and J by 8 bases, 5 bases remained unmatched. The germline gives CDR1 MNHEY, CDR2 SMNVEV (reference sequence). The CDR3 is 12 amino acids. CDR3: CASSPTGDTQYF. CDR3 bases: TGTGCCAGCAGTCCCACAGGGGACACCCAGTACTTC.

The V gene is TRBV30, the J gene TRBJ1-5; D uncertain. CDR3 length equals 13 residues. Per germline, CDR1 GTSNPN and CDR2 SVGIG (reference sequence). With 2 bases removed from V and 6 bases from J, the gap between germline ends came to 11 bases. The CDR3 region is CAWSMNLGQPQHF. CDR3 bases: TGTGCCTGGAGTATGAATCTCGGTCAGCCCCAGCATTTT.

The chain has TRBV19 and TRBJ1-1; D call uncertain. CDR1 and CDR2 from the germline V gene are LNHDA and SQIVND (reference sequence). V dropped 5 bases and J dropped 10 bases, with 14 bases sitting between them. CDR3 length: 12 residues. CDR3 region: CASSPISSRAFF. The CDR3 coding sequence is TGTGCCAGTAGTCCTATATCCTCTCGAGCTTTCTTT.

This rearrangement joins TRBV2 to TRBJ2-7; D is possibly TRBD1 (5 bases). The germline CDR1 and CDR2 sequences are SNHLY and FYNNEI. V was trimmed by 8 bases and J by 3 bases, leaving 11 bases between them. CDR3 length: 12 amino acids. CDR3 residues: CASQTDSYEQYF. The CDR3 region has the DNA TGTGCCAGCCAGACCGACAGCTACGAGCAGTACTTC.

This clone appeared once. The chain combines TRBV5-1 with TRBJ2-7; unclear D gene. The CDR3 extends over 12 amino acids. Per germline, CDR1 SGHRS and CDR2 YFSETQ. V lost 4 bases and J 7 bases, leaving 12 bases between the germline ends. CDR3 DNA sequence: TGCGCCAGCAGCCCCAACCCGAGGGAGCAGTACTTC. Encoded protein: CASSPNPREQYF.

This clone was picked up one time. CDR3 protein: CAISEQGQPQHF. The DNA for the CDR3 is TGTGCCATCAGTGAGCAGGGCCAGCCCCAGCATTTT. The V gene is TRBV10-3, the J gene TRBJ1-5; a weak D match, TRBD1 (5 bases). The CDR3 extends over 12 amino acids. The germline CDR1 and CDR2 sequences are ENHRY and SYGVKD. Between the trimmed V and J ends, which lost 2 bases and 7 bases, there was a span of 6 bases.

This clone was seen once. DNA of the CDR3: TGTGCCAGCAGCTTAGAGGGGACAGGGGATGAGCAGTTCTTC. Amino acids: CASSLEGTGDEQFF. V and J are TRBV7-2 and TRBJ2-1; 10 bases are shared with TRBD1. The germline V gene encodes CDR1 SGHTA and CDR2 FQGNSA. The length of the CDR3 is 14 residues. The J segment lost 8 bases and the V segment lost 1 base, leaving 2 bases of the junction unmatched.

This clone was detected only once. This chain uses TRBV7-9 with TRBJ2-7; TRBD2 might be the D (7 bases). Germline CDR1 SEHNR, CDR2 FQNEAQ (reference sequence). This CDR3 has 15 amino acids. V gave up 5 bases and J gave up 3 bases, with 17 bases separating them. The CDR3 is CASSLEGGLGYEQYF. The CDR3 DNA is TGTGCCAGCAGCCTGGAGGGGGGGTTGGGCTACGAGCAGTACTTC.

The chain is built from TRBV6-4 and TRBJ2-7; TRBD1 aligns across 9 bases. Germline CDR1 reads MRHNA; CDR2 reads SNTAGT. The CDR3 consists of 13 residues. Trimming cost V 6 bases and J 5 bases; bases outside gene matches: 5. The CDR3 here is CASSRDRADEQYF. For the CDR3, the DNA is TGTGCCAGCAGCCGGGACAGGGCCGACGAGCAGTACTTC.

This chain joins TRBV5-1 and TRBJ1-2; D gene uncertain. The CDR3 is made up of 16 amino acids. Deletions cut 0 bases from V and 4 bases from J, with 16 bases between. CDR1 and CDR2 (germline): SGHRS, YFSETQ. The CDR3 spells CASSLGQAVGSYGYTF. The CDR3 nucleotides are TGCGCCAGCAGCTTGGGCCAGGCAGTGGGGAGCTATGGCTACACCTTC.

This clone was seen only a few times. V and J are TRBV7-9 and TRBJ1-1; 10 bases match TRBD1. CDR3 length: 13 residues. Trimming took 6 bases from V and 6 from J; bases not matched to a gene: 4. Germline V gene data show CDR1 as SEHNR and CDR2 as FQNEAQ (reference sequence). The CDR3 sequence: CASRQTGGPEAFF. In DNA form, the CDR3 reads TGTGCCAGCAGGCAGACAGGGGGCCCTGAAGCTTTCTTT.

With respect to this clone: The sample has other DNA sequences that encode this CDR3 too. This rearrangement joins TRBV5-4 to TRBJ2-3, with 9 nucleotides matching TRBD2. Per germline, CDR1 SGHNT and CDR2 YYREEE (reference sequence). This CDR3 contains 14 residues. The V segment lost 3 bases and the J segment 4 bases; nucleotides outside the gene matches: 3. The DNA for the CDR3 is TGTGCCAGCAGCTGGCGGGGGGGCCCAGATACGCAGTATTTT. Protein sequence: CASSWRGGPDTQYF.

The DNA for the CDR3 is TGTGCCAGCAGCCCCCAGACAGGGGGAAGCACCGGGGAGCTGTTTTTT. Translating it yields CASSPQTGGSTGELFF. The V and J genes are TRBV7-9 and TRBJ2-2; 9 bases map to TRBD1. With 5 bases clipped from V and 4 bases from J, the junction kept 8 bases outside the gene matches. CDR3 length: 16 amino acids. CDR1 SEHNR and CDR2 FQNEAQ come from the germline V gene (reference sequence).

The chain couples TRBV5-1 to TRBJ2-3; TRBD1 matches 7 bases. V was pared by 2 bases and J by 6 bases, with 9 bases of the junction left unmatched. Germline CDR1 SGHRS, CDR2 YFSETQ. The CDR3 is 15 amino acids. The CDR3 reads CASSFTTGNHDTQYF. As DNA, the CDR3 is TGCGCCAGCAGCTTCACGACAGGGAACCACGATACGCAGTATTTT.

CDR3 protein: CASSLGTGGRDGYTF. CDR3 DNA: TGCGCCAGCAGCTTGGGGACAGGGGGCCGGGATGGCTACACCTTC. The chain is built from TRBV5-1 and TRBJ1-2; 11 bases map to TRBD1. The CDR3 extends over 15 amino acids. V lost 0 bases and J lost 6; bases outside the gene matches: 4. CDR1 is SGHRS, CDR2 YFSETQ, per germline.

This chain's CDR3 is CASSEGGWFGDSYEQYF. The CDR3 DNA reads TGTGCCAGCAGTGAAGGAGGGTGGTTCGGCGACTCCTACGAGCAGTACTTC. This sequence joins TRBV6-1 and TRBJ2-7, with a weak D call TRBD2 (5 bases). The CDR3 contains 17 residues. Germline loops: CDR1 MNHNS, CDR2 SASEGT. The V end lost 1 base, the J end lost 0 bases, and 16 bases lay between the germline ends.

V is TRBV30 and J is TRBJ2-7, with D tentatively TRBD1 (5 bases). This CDR3 comprises 14 residues. V shed 5 bases and J shed 5 bases, with 19 bases lying between them. Germline V gene sequence: CDR1 GTSNPN, CDR2 SVGIG (reference sequence). The CDR3 loop is CAWDSYSTGDEQYF. The CDR3 DNA follows: TGTGCCTGGGACAGCTATTCTACTGGGGACGAGCAGTACTTC. Together with reference TRBV30 and TRBJ2-7, the CDR3 gives the full variable domain: SQTIHQWPATLVQPVGSPLSLECTVEGTSNPNLYWYRQAAGRGLQLLFYSVGIGQISSEVPQNLSASRPQDRQFILSSKKLLLSDSGFYLCAWDSYSTGDEQYFGPGTRLTVT.

The chain joins TRBV5-4 to TRBJ2-7; unclear D gene. The V end lost 0 bases, the J end lost 2 bases, and 6 bases lay between the germline ends. This CDR3 is 13 amino acids long. Germline CDR1 is SGHNT and CDR2 is YYREEE (reference sequence). The CDR3 loop reads CASSLDPTYEQYF. Here the CDR3 DNA reads TGTGCCAGCAGCTTGGACCCTACCTACGAGCAGTACTTC.

The gene calls are TRBV18 and TRBJ1-6, with 9 bases matching TRBD1. The germline CDR1 and CDR2 sequences are KGHSH and LQKENI. After removal of 4 bases from V and 8 bases from J, the junction contained 0 bases not matched to a gene. The CDR3 sequence is 13 residues long. This CDR3 reads CASSRDRDSPLHF. The CDR3 nucleotides are TGTGCCAGCTCACGGGACAGGGATTCACCCCTCCACTTT.

This clone was seen a few times. V and J are TRBV7-2 and TRBJ1-2; 7 positions match TRBD1. Germline values: CDR1 SGHTA, CDR2 FQGNSA. V lost 5 bases and J lost 5; bases outside the gene matches: 8. This CDR3 spans 14 amino acids. CDR3 region: CASSGDRAAYGYTF. The CDR3 DNA reads TGTGCCAGCAGCGGAGACAGGGCCGCTTATGGCTACACCTTC.

The rearrangement links TRBV2 to TRBJ1-1; unclear D gene. Germline V gives CDR1 SNHLY, CDR2 FYNNEI. This CDR3 is built from 14 residues. Trimming removed 7 bases from V and 3 bases from J, with 15 bases in between. Here the CDR3 reads CASKARRLDTEAFF. The CDR3 nucleotides are TGTGCCAGCAAGGCCCGGAGGTTGGACACTGAAGCTTTCTTT.

The chain couples TRBV7-2 to TRBJ1-4, with 10 bases identical to TRBD1. J gave up 11 bases and V 4 bases, and 13 bases lay outside the gene matches. Per germline, CDR1 SGHTA and CDR2 FQGNSA. The CDR3 is made up of 16 amino acids. DNA of the CDR3: TGTGCCAGCAGCTCGTCCCTGGGGGACAGGGGAAACAAACTGTTTTTT. Its protein product is CASSSSLGDRGNKLFF.

The chain recombines TRBV27 with TRBJ2-7; D is perhaps TRBD1 (5 bases). V was shortened by 1 base and J by 2 bases, with 9 bases between the two germline ends. The CDR3 runs to 14 residues. Per germline, CDR1 MNHEY and CDR2 SMNVEV (reference sequence). As DNA, the CDR3 is TGTGCCAGCAGTTTATACGGACATACCTACGAGCAGTACTTC. It is translated as CASSLYGHTYEQYF.